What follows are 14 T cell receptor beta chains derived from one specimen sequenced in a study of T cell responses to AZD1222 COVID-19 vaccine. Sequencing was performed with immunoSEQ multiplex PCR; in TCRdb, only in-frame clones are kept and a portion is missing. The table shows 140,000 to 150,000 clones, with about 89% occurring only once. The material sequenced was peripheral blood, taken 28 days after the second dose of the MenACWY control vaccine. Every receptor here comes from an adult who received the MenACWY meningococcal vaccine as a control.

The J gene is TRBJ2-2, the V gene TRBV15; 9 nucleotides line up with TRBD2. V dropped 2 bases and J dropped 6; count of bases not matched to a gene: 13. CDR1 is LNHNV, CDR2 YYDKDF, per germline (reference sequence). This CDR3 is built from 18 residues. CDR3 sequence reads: CATSRPTGRGGVSGELFF. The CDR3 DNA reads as TGTGCCACCAGCAGACCCACCGGGCGGGGGGGCGTTTCCGGGGAGCTGTTTTTT.

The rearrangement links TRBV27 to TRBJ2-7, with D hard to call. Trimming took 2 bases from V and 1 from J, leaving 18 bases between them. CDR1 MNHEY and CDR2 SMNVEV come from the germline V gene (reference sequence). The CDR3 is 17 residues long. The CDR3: CASSLRAGAGVSYEQYF. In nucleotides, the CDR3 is TGTGCCAGCAGTTTAAGGGCAGGCGCAGGCGTATCCTACGAGCAGTACTTC.

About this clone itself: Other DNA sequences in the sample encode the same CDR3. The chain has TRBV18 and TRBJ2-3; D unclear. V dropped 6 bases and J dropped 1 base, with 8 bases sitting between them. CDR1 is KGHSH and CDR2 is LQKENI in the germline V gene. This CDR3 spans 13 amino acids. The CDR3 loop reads CASSPPGTDTQYF. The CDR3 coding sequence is TGTGCCAGCTCCCCGCCGGGCACAGATACGCAGTATTTT.

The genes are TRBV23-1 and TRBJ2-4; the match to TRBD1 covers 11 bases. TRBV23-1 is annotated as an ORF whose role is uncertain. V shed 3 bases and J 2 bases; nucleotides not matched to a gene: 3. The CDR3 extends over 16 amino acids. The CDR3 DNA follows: TGCGCCAGCAGTCACGGGACAGGGGGTACCAAAAACATTCAGTACTTC. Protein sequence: CASSHGTGGTKNIQYF.

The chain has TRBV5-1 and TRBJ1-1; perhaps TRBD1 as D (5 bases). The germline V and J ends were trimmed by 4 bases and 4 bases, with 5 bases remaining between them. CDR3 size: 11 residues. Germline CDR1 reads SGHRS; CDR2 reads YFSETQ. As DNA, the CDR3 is TGCGCCAGCAGCCAGGGCACTGAAGCTTTCTTT. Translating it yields CASSQGTEAFF.

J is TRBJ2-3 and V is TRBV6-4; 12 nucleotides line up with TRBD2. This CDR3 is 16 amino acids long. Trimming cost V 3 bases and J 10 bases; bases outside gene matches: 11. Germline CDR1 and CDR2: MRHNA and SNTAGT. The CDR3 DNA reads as TGTGCCAGCAGTGAGGCCCCCGGGACTAGCGGGTCCCCGCAGTATTTT. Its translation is CASSEAPGTSGSPQYF.

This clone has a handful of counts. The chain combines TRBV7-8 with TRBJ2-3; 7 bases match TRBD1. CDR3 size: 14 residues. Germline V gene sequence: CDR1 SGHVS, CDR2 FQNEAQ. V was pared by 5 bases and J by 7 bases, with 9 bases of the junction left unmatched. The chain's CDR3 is CASSTRTGINTQYF. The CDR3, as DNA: TGTGCCAGCAGCACTAGGACAGGAATTAATACGCAGTATTTT.

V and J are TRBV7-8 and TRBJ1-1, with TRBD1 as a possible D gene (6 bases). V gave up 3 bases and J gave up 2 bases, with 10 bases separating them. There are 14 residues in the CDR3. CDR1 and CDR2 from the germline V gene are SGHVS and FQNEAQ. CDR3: CASSFTGTNTEAFF. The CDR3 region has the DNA TGTGCCAGCAGCTTTACAGGGACTAACACTGAAGCTTTCTTT.

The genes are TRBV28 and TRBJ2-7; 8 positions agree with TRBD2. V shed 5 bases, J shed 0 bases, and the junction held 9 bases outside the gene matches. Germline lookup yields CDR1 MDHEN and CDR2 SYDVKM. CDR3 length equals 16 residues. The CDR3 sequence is CASSPWGGGNSYEQYF. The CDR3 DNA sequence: TGTGCCAGCAGTCCCTGGGGCGGGGGGAACTCCTACGAGCAGTACTTC.

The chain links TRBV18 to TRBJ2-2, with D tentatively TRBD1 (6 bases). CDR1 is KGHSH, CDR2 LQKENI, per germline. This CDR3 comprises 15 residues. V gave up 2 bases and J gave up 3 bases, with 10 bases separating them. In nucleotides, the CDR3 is TGTGCCAGCTCACCAGCAGGGGCGGACACCGGGGAGCTGTTTTTT. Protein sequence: CASSPAGADTGELFF.

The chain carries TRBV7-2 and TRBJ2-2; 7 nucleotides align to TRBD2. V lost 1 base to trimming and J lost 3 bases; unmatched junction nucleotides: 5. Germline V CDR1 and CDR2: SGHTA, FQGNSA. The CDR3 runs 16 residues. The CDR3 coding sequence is TGTGCCAGCAGCTTAGAACCAGCGGGACACACCGGGGAGCTGTTTTTT. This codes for CASSLEPAGHTGELFF.

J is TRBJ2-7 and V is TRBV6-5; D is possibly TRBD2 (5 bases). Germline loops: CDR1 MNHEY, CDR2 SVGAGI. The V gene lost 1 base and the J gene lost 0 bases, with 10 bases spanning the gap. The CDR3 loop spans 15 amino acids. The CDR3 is CASSYYGLGSYEQYF. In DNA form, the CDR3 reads TGTGCCAGCAGTTACTATGGACTGGGCTCCTACGAGCAGTACTTC.

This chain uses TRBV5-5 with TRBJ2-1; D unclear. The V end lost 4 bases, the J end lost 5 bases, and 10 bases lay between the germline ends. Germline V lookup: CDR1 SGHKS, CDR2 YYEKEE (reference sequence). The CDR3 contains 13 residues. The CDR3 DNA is TGTGCCAGCAGCGTACTGACGAACAATGAGCAGTTCTTC. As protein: CASSVLTNNEQFF. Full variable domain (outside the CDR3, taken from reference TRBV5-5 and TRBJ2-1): DAGVTQSPTHLIKTRGQQVTLRCSPISGHKSVSWYQQVLGQGPQFIFQYYEKEERGRGNFPDRFSARQFPNYSSELNVNALLLGDSALYLCASSVLTNNEQFFGPGTRLTVL.

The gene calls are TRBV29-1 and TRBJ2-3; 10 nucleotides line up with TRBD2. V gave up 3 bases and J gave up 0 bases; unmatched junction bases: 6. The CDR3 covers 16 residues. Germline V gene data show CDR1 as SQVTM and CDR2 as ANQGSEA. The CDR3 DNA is TGCAGCGTTGAGAAGCGGGAGGGCCGTAGCACAGATACGCAGTATTTT. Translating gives CSVEKREGRSTDTQYF.